These 16 T cell receptor beta chains originate from one sample sequenced in a study of T cells in Graves' hyperthyroidism and ophthalmopathy. Amplified regions were TCR beta CDR3 sequences from RNA transcripts. An initial round of RT-PCR targeting the TCR CDR3 relied on the HTBI primer set. TCRdb re-called the multiplex PCR reads with MiXCR, one entry per CDR3 protein. The sample has over 650,000 distinct CDR3 sequences, just under 45% seen once. Input material: peripheral blood or thyroid tissue (not recorded which). These receptors were taken from an adult man with Graves' disease, either hyperthyroidism or ophthalmopathy (not recorded which).

This chain links TRBV7-9 with TRBJ2-7, with TRBD1 matching 9 bases. Germline CDR1 reads SEHNR; CDR2 reads FQNEAQ (reference sequence). This CDR3 has 15 amino acids. V trimming: 6 bases; J trimming: 0 bases; junction bases outside the gene matches: 6. The CDR3 here is CASSEYRGPSYEQYF. In DNA form, the CDR3 reads TGTGCCAGCAGTGAATACAGGGGGCCCTCCTACGAGCAGTACTTC.

This clonotype appeared a few times. The chain employs TRBV6-5 and TRBJ2-5; 7 bases are shared with TRBD1. The trim removed 1 base at V and 2 bases at J, leaving 1 base unmatched. The germline V gene encodes CDR1 MNHEY and CDR2 SVGAGI. The CDR3 extends over 14 amino acids. CDR3 bases: TGTGCCAGCAGTTACTGGGACAGACAAGAGACCCAGTACTTC. It is translated as CASSYWDRQETQYF.

Of note for this clonotype: A junction boundary mismatches the germline segment, possibly from a read error. The chain links TRBV5-1 to TRBJ2-5; 7 bases are shared with TRBD2. The germline V gene has CDR1 SGHRS and CDR2 YFSETQ. This CDR3 is built from 15 residues. CDR3 sequence reads: CASSPIAGIQETQYF. CDR3 coding DNA: TGTGCCAGCAGCCCGATAGCGGGTATCCAAGAGACCCAGTACTTC.

The CDR3 DNA sequence: TGTGCCAGCTCTCGCAATTCCCCCCGATATGACAGGTCGGGTGGCTACACCTTC. This gives the protein CASSRNSPRYDRSGGYTF. V usage is TRBV7-9 and J usage is TRBJ1-2; D may be TRBD1 (6 bases). Trimming shortened V by 8 bases and J by 7 bases, and 32 bases separated the two germline ends. From germline, CDR1 is SEHNR and CDR2 FQNEAQ (reference sequence). The CDR3 has 18 residues.

Notes on this clonotype: Since a much larger clone is just one base distant, this may be a read error. The chain recombines TRBV7-2 with TRBJ2-7; D unresolved. CDR1 and CDR2 from the germline V gene are SGHTA and FQGNSA. The CDR3 is made up of 13 amino acids. Here the CDR3 DNA reads TGTGCCAGCAGCCCAATTTCAACCTACAAGCAGTACTTC. Protein: CASSPISTYKQYF.

This clonotype occurred many times. This chain connects TRBV29-1 to TRBJ1-1; 7 bases align to TRBD1. The CDR3 is made up of 13 amino acids. Germline V gene lookup returns CDR1 SQVTM and CDR2 ANQGSEA. Trimming took 7 bases from V and 5 from J; bases not matched to a gene: 10. The CDR3 reads CSAATGVGTEAFF. As DNA, the CDR3 is TGCAGCGCCGCAACAGGGGTAGGTACTGAAGCTTTCTTT.

This clonotype was recorded at least ten times. V gene TRBV24-1 combines with J gene TRBJ1-5; 8 bases match TRBD1. Germline CDR1 is KGHDR and CDR2 is SFDVKD. V shed 2 bases and J 9 bases; nucleotides not matched to a gene: 2. The CDR3 covers 13 residues. CDR3 in DNA: TGTGCCACCAGTGATTACAGGGGGATGCCCCAGCATTTT. Translation: CATSDYRGMPQHF.

The chain employs TRBV7-2 and TRBJ2-2; TRBD1 aligns across 7 bases. Germline loops: CDR1 SGHTA, CDR2 FQGNSA. The CDR3 contains 14 residues. The V gene end was trimmed by 5 bases and the J gene end by 7 bases; junction bases not matched to a gene: 7. The CDR3: CASSVGQVGGELFF. The CDR3 DNA is TGTGCCAGCAGCGTTGGACAGGTGGGCGGGGAGCTGTTTTTT.

This clonotype was counted between two and nine times. CDR3 loop: CASSRTSGRATDTQYF. The CDR3 DNA is TGTGCCAGCAGCCGTACTAGCGGGAGGGCGACAGATACGCAGTATTTT. This chain links TRBV7-9 with TRBJ2-3; 13 nucleotides line up with TRBD2. The trim removed 5 bases at V and 3 bases at J, leaving 5 bases unmatched. The CDR3 length is 16 residues. Germline CDR1 and CDR2: SEHNR and FQNEAQ (reference sequence).

A few counts support this clonotype. This sequence joins TRBV5-1 and TRBJ2-7, with 7 bases fitting TRBD1. The CDR3 sequence is 13 residues long. J gave up 2 bases and V 4 bases, and 3 bases lay outside the gene matches. Looked up from germline, CDR1 is SGHRS and CDR2 is YFSETQ. The CDR3 bases are TGCGCCAGCAGCGGGGGACAGCCCTACGAGCAGTACTTC. Protein: CASSGGQPYEQYF.

The gene calls are TRBV6-1 and TRBJ1-6, with D possibly matching TRBD1 (6 bases). The CDR3 extends over 14 amino acids. V gave up 9 bases and J gave up 10 bases, with 19 bases separating them. CDR1 MNHNS and CDR2 SASEGT come from the germline V gene. The CDR3 sequence is CASTPDSIESPLHF. In DNA, the CDR3 is TGTGCCAGTACTCCGGACAGTATAGAATCACCCCTCCACTTT.

The CDR3 loop is CASREGATSNQPQHF. In DNA, the CDR3 is TGTGCCAGCAGGGAGGGGGCGACGAGCAATCAGCCCCAGCATTTT. The V gene is TRBV6-5, the J gene TRBJ1-5, with 7 positions matching TRBD1. This CDR3 spans 15 amino acids. J was trimmed by 1 base and V by 6 bases; bases with no gene match: 6. CDR1 is MNHEY and CDR2 is SVGAGI in the germline V gene.

This clonotype turned up a few times. The CDR3 is CASSSDRMAYGYTF. The CDR3 DNA reads as TGTGCCAGCAGCTCGGACAGGATGGCCTATGGCTACACCTTC. The chain uses TRBV11-1 and TRBJ1-2; TRBD1 agrees at 7 bases. Germline CDR1 reads SGHAT; CDR2 reads FQDESV (reference sequence). J was trimmed by 4 bases and V by 4 bases; bases with no gene match: 6. The length of the CDR3 is 14 residues.

The V gene is TRBV12-3 or TRBV12-4, the J gene TRBJ1-3; D unresolved. V shed 7 bases and J shed 2 bases, with 15 bases lying between them. CDR3 length: 15 residues. This CDR3 reads CASTVGLIPGNTIYF. In DNA, the CDR3 is TGTGCCAGCACCGTGGGCCTTATCCCTGGAAACACCATATATTTT.

This clonotype was observed a few times. The chain links TRBV7-8 to TRBJ2-7; 11 bases are shared with TRBD1. In germline, CDR1 is SGHVS, CDR2 FQNEAQ. The trim removed 5 bases at V and 9 bases at J, leaving 9 bases unmatched. The CDR3 totals 14 residues. The CDR3: CASSDRDRGRRQYF. The CDR3, as DNA: TGTGCCAGCAGCGACCGGGACAGGGGGAGAAGGCAGTACTTC.

The chain carries TRBV19 and TRBJ1-5, with D perhaps TRBD1 (5 bases). CDR3 length equals 15 residues. Germline V lookup: CDR1 LNHDA, CDR2 SQIVND (reference sequence). V lost 3 bases and J lost 3, with 12 bases in between. CDR3 region: CASSINRRPNQPQHF. DNA for the CDR3: TGTGCCAGTAGTATTAACAGGCGACCCAATCAGCCCCAGCATTTT.